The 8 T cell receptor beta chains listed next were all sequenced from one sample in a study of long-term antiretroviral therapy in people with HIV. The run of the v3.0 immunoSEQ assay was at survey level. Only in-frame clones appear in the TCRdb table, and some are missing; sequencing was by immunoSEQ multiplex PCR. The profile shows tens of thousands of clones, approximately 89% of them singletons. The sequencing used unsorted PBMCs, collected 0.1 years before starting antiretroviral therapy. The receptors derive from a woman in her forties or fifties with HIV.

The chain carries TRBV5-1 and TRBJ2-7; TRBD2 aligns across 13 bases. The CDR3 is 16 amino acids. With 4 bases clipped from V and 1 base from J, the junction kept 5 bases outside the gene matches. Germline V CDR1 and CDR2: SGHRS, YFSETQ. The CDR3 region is CASSTGLAGASYEQYF. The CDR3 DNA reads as TGCGCCAGCAGCACCGGACTAGCGGGGGCGTCCTACGAGCAGTACTTC.

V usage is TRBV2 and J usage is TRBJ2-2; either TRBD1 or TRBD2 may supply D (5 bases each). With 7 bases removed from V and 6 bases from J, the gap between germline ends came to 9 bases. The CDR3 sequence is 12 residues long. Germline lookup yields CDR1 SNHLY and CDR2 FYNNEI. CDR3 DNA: TGTGCCAGCAAAGGGGACGCCGGGGAGCTGTTTTTT. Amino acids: CASKGDAGELFF.

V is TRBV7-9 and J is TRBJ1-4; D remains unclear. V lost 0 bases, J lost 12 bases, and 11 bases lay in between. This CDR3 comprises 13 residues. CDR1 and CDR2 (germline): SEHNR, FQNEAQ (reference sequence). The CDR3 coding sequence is TGTGCCAGCAGCTTAGCGTCCAGGCCCCAACTGTTTTTT. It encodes CASSLASRPQLFF.

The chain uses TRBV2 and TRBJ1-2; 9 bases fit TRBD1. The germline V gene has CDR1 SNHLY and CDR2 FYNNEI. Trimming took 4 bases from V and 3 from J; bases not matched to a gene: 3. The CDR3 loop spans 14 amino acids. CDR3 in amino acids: CASSVRTGDYGYTF. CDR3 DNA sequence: TGTGCCAGCAGTGTGCGGACAGGGGACTATGGCTACACCTTC.

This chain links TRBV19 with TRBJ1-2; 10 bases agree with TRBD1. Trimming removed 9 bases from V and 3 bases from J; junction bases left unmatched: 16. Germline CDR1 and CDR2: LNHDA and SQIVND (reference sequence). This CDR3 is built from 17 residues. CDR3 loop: CASRADRGREGDYGYTF. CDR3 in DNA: TGTGCCAGCCGTGCCGACAGGGGGCGTGAAGGGGACTATGGCTACACCTTC.

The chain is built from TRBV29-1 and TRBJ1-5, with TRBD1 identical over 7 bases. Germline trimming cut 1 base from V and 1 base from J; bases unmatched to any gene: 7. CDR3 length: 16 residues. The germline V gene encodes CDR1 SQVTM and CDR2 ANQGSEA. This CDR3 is CSVEGVGGHSNQPQHF. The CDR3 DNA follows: TGCAGCGTTGAAGGGGTAGGGGGCCACAGCAATCAGCCCCAGCATTTT.

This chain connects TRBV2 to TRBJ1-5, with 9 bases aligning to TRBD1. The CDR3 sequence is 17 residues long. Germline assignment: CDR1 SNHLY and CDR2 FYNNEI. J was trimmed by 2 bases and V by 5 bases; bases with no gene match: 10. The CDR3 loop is CASSQRGQGFGNQPQHF. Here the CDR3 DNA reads TGTGCCAGCAGTCAGAGAGGACAGGGGTTTGGCAATCAGCCCCAGCATTTT.

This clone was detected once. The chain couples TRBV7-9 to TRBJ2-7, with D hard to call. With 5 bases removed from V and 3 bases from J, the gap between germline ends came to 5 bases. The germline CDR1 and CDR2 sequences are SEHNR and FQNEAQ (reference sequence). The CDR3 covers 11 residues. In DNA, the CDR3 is TGTGCCAGCAGCGAACTCTACGAGCAGTACTTC. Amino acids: CASSELYEQYF.